The 5 T cell receptor beta chains in this list originate from one sample, sequenced in a study of T-cell reconstitution after alpha-beta-depleted transplantation in children. During its preparation, the TCRbeta library received unique molecular identifiers. MiXCR was run by TCRdb on the PCR reads, yielding one entry per CDR3 protein. The repertoire has 250,000 to 300,000 distinct CDR3 sequences, 6% to 10% of them found once; the top ten carry about 9.3%. For these TCRs, the target antigens are not known. Study outcomes and limitations: By one year post-transplant, T-cell counts and diversity largely arose from T cells that were newly produced.

Source: peripheral blood, taken 360 days after TCRalphabeta/CD19-depleted stem cell transplant. These receptors all stem from a female patient aged 2 to 10 who had a stem cell transplant for Fanconi anemia, so the T cells may come from the graft donor.

This clonotype was detected many times. The chain carries TRBV11-2 and TRBJ2-7; D remains unclear. The CDR3 runs to 15 residues. The V end was cut by 1 base, the J end by 9 bases, with 19 bases between. Germline V gene lookup returns CDR1 SGHAT and CDR2 FQNNGV. The DNA of the CDR3 is TGTGCCAGCAGCTTAGTTTTGGGTAGTTACGTATGGCAGTACTTC. Encoded protein: CASSLVLGSYVWQYF. The full variable domain, completed using reference TRBV11-2 and TRBJ2-7, is EAGVAQSPRYKIIEKRQSVAFWCNPISGHATLYWYQQILGQGPKLLIQFQNNGVVDDSQLPKDRFSAERLKGVDSTLKIQPAKLEDSAVYLCASSLVLGSYVWQYFGPGTRLTVT.

In its sample, this clonotype was seen a few times. The chain recombines TRBV18 with TRBJ2-3, with 8 bases that match TRBD1. The length of the CDR3 is 15 residues. Germline CDR1 reads KGHSH; CDR2 reads LQKENI. V gave up 5 bases and J gave up 5 bases; unmatched junction bases: 9. CDR3 DNA: TGTGCCAGCTCAGAGAGCCAGGGGGCGAGAGATACGCAGTATTTT. Its protein product is CASSESQGARDTQYF.

At least ten counts were recorded for this clonotype. V gene TRBV5-5 combines with J gene TRBJ2-2; a possible D gene is TRBD1 (5 bases). The CDR3 is 15 residues long. Germline V gives CDR1 SGHKS, CDR2 YYEKEE (reference sequence). Trimming cost V 3 bases and J 9 bases, with 18 bases left between them. The DNA of the CDR3 is TGTGCCAGCAGCTCGATGGACACCGGTGGAAGGGAGCTGTTTTTT. This encodes CASSSMDTGGRELFF.

This clonotype was picked up a small number of times. V is TRBV15 and J is TRBJ2-7; D might be TRBD2 (6 bases). Trimming left V 5 bases short and J 0 bases short, with 14 bases between. The CDR3 covers 15 residues. The V gene's germline CDR1 is LNHNV and CDR2 YYDKDF (reference sequence). CDR3 nucleotide sequence: TGTGCCACCAGCGACCGGGACTCTCACTCCTACGAGCAGTACTTC. Amino acids: CATSDRDSHSYEQYF.

This clonotype has at least ten counts. The genes are TRBV7-2 and TRBJ2-3, with D possibly being TRBD1 or TRBD2 (5 bases each). Germline CDR1 is SGHTA and CDR2 is FQGNSA. Trimming left V 4 bases short and J 2 bases short, with 13 bases between. There are 15 residues in the CDR3. CDR3 nucleotides: TGTGCCAGCAGCTCGCCGGGACGGAACACAGATACGCAGTATTTT. It specifies CASSSPGRNTDTQYF.